In its sample, the clone carrying this T cell receptor beta chain was seen many times. Its antigen remains unidentified. The data stem from a study of neurological immune-mediated disorders. Findings and caveats of the study: Across subjects, expanded clones had no CDR3 amino acid sequences in common, pointing to private repertoires in all groups.

As for time point: longitudinal time-point 1 (baseline). One entry per CDR3 protein results from TCRdb running MiXCR on the 5' RACE reads. Found here are 35,000 to 45,000 distinct CDR3 sequences, about 3.3% of them singletons; the top ten hold roughly 7.7%. Deletions cut 6 bases from V and 6 bases from J, with 17 bases between. Germline values: CDR1 KGHSH, CDR2 LQKENI. This CDR3 region has 14 residues. Sequencing input: PBMCs. The chain employs TRBV18 and TRBJ1-2, with D possibly matching TRBD1 (5 bases). The receptor was isolated from a woman aged 60-75 years with multiple sclerosis. The CDR3 here is CASSPDRLGDGYTF. The CDR3 DNA sequence: TGTGCCAGCTCGCCAGACAGACTAGGCGATGGCTACACCTTC.